This is a list of T cell receptor beta chains from one sample in a study of blood T cells in healthy people across ages. One entry per CDR3 protein results from TCRdb running MiXCR on the 5' RACE reads. The sample holds some 1.7 million distinct CDR3 sequences, 28% seen once. The specimen was blood. The receptors come from a woman in her twenties or thirties in good health. The CDR3 runs from the conserved cysteine through the conserved F or W. Each record gives: V gene, J gene, CDR3 length, CDR3 protein.

V gene: TRBV12-3/TRBV12-4
J gene: TRBJ1-1
CDR3 length: 12
CDR3 protein: CASSLDIQGAFF

V gene: TRBV2
J gene: TRBJ2-7
CDR3 length: 15
CDR3 protein: CASNRNLAVSYEQYF

V gene: TRBV5-1
J gene: TRBJ1-2
CDR3 length: 15
CDR3 protein: CASSGGTAANYGYTF

V gene: TRBV29-1
J gene: TRBJ1-5
CDR3 length: 13
CDR3 protein: CSETREARQPQHF

V gene: TRBV29-1
J gene: TRBJ1-1
CDR3 length: 16
CDR3 protein: CSVERTGGSFGTEAFF

V gene: TRBV11-2
J gene: TRBJ2-1
CDR3 length: 13
CDR3 protein: CASSLFPAHEQFF

V gene: TRBV18
J gene: TRBJ2-1
CDR3 length: 15
CDR3 protein: CASSPNSGGDNEQFF

V gene: TRBV12-3/TRBV12-4
J gene: TRBJ1-1
CDR3 length: 16
CDR3 protein: CASSTGQQLRVDEAFF

V gene: TRBV9
J gene: TRBJ2-5
CDR3 length: 14
CDR3 protein: CASSVGGTTQTQYF

V gene: TRBV7-6
J gene: TRBJ1-1
CDR3 length: 13
CDR3 protein: CASSLGAGDRAFF

V gene: TRBV10-3
J gene: TRBJ2-1
CDR3 length: 12
CDR3 protein: CATSGGADEQFF

V gene: TRBV7-9
J gene: TRBJ2-7
CDR3 length: 14
CDR3 protein: CAGSWDSNRNEQYF

V gene: TRBV5-1
J gene: TRBJ1-1
CDR3 length: 16
CDR3 protein: CASSILTGSRSTEAFF

V gene: TRBV28
J gene: TRBJ2-1
CDR3 length: 18
CDR3 protein: CASSFPQNGTGGYNEQFF

V gene: TRBV12-3/TRBV12-4
J gene: TRBJ1-2
CDR3 length: 14
CDR3 protein: CVSSGTGSNYGYTF

V gene: TRBV30
J gene: TRBJ1-1
CDR3 length: 14
CDR3 protein: CAWSVWLGGTEAFF

V gene: TRBV5-1
J gene: TRBJ2-3
CDR3 length: 16
CDR3 protein: CASSLGQGEIRNTQYF

V gene: TRBV29-1
J gene: TRBJ2-4
CDR3 length: 11
CDR3 protein: CSVEDANIQYF

V gene: TRBV28
J gene: TRBJ2-3
CDR3 length: 14
CDR3 protein: CASSRTSGPDTQYF

V gene: TRBV4-2
J gene: TRBJ2-5
CDR3 length: 15
CDR3 protein: CASSQSSSGVAAQYF

V gene: TRBV20-1
J gene: TRBJ2-4
CDR3 length: 15
CDR3 protein: CSAPDWPRDKNIQYF

V gene: TRBV12-3/TRBV12-4
J gene: TRBJ2-1
CDR3 length: 15
CDR3 protein: CASSFAEGAHYEQFF

V gene: TRBV6-5
J gene: TRBJ2-7
CDR3 length: 15
CDR3 protein: CASMEVGGPSSEQYF

V gene: TRBV29-1
J gene: TRBJ2-1
CDR3 length: 12
CDR3 protein: CSVGGGDNEQFF

V gene: TRBV9
J gene: TRBJ2-5
CDR3 length: 16
CDR3 protein: CASSVGVGGGPETQYF

V gene: TRBV12-3/TRBV12-4
J gene: TRBJ2-1
CDR3 length: 14
CDR3 protein: CASRLAGVIDEQFF

V gene: TRBV29-1
J gene: TRBJ2-3
CDR3 length: 14
CDR3 protein: CSVSSLSGSDTQYF

V gene: TRBV12-3/TRBV12-4
J gene: TRBJ1-1
CDR3 length: 12
CDR3 protein: CACRTGRAEAFF

V gene: TRBV28
J gene: TRBJ1-1
CDR3 length: 14
CDR3 protein: CASSLRQGGFEAFF

V gene: TRBV27
J gene: TRBJ2-7
CDR3 length: 13
CDR3 protein: CASSLSGGREQYF

V gene: TRBV7-2
J gene: TRBJ2-1
CDR3 length: 13
CDR3 protein: CASSLARGQEQFF

V gene: TRBV2
J gene: TRBJ1-2
CDR3 length: 13
CDR3 protein: CASSGEANYGYTF

V gene: TRBV9
J gene: TRBJ2-3
CDR3 length: 16
CDR3 protein: CASSSNLAASTDTQYF

V gene: TRBV4-3
J gene: TRBJ2-4
CDR3 length: 16
CDR3 protein: CASSQGGTVAKNIQYF

V gene: TRBV20-1
J gene: TRBJ2-2
CDR3 length: 16
CDR3 protein: CSAREDGGPTTGELFF

V gene: TRBV6-4
J gene: TRBJ1-5
CDR3 length: 13
CDR3 protein: CASSEQGNQPQHF

V gene: TRBV10-3
J gene: TRBJ1-2
CDR3 length: 13
CDR3 protein: CAISESWNYGYTF

V gene: TRBV20-1
J gene: TRBJ2-3
CDR3 length: 11
CDR3 protein: CSARPEDTQYF

V gene: TRBV15
J gene: TRBJ2-7
CDR3 length: 16
CDR3 protein: CATSRVAAGAVNEQYF

V gene: TRBV4-2
J gene: TRBJ2-2
CDR3 length: 14
CDR3 protein: CASSPTSGPGELFF

V gene: TRBV3-1
J gene: TRBJ2-7
CDR3 length: 13
CDR3 protein: CASGQDPAYEQYF

V gene: TRBV7-2
J gene: TRBJ1-2
CDR3 length: 15
CDR3 protein: CASAVSGGEDYGYTF

V gene: TRBV15
J gene: TRBJ2-3
CDR3 length: 17
CDR3 protein: CATSRELGPGLTDTQYF

V gene: TRBV2
J gene: TRBJ1-2
CDR3 length: 18
CDR3 protein: CAPVKNPGEGGANYGYTF

V gene: TRBV15
J gene: TRBJ2-3
CDR3 length: 16
CDR3 protein: CATSRDVHNAGITQYF

V gene: TRBV7-2
J gene: TRBJ2-7
CDR3 length: 16
CDR3 protein: CASSLVGQTGSYEQYF

V gene: TRBV18
J gene: TRBJ2-2
CDR3 length: 16
CDR3 protein: CASSLVLHPNTGELFF

V gene: TRBV24-1
J gene: TRBJ2-5
CDR3 length: 15
CDR3 protein: CATSMNRGLRETQYF